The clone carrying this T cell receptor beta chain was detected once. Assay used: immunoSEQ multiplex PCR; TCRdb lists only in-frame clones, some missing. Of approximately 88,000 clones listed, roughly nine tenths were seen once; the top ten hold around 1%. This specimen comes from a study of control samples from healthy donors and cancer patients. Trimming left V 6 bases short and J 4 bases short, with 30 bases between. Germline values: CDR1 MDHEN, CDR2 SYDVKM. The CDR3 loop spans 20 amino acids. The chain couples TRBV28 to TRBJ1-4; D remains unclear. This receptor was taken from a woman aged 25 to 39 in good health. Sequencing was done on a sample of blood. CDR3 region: CASSYPPEGFPGAGNEKLFF. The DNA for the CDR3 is TGTGCCAGCAGCTACCCCCCCGAGGGTTTCCCGGGAGCGGGTAATGAAAAACTGTTTTTT. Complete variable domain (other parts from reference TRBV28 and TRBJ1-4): DVKVTQSSRYLVKRTGEKVFLECVQDMDHENMFWYRQDPGLGLRLIYFSYDVKMKEKGDIPEGYSVSREKKERFSLILESASTNQTSMYLCASSYPPEGFPGAGNEKLFFGSGTQLSVL.